This T cell receptor beta chain stems from a study of vaccination and CD4 T cells after COVID-19. Study in general: Once diagnosed, patients had post-COVID samples drawn a median approximately 100 days later (range 35 to 161).

Germline values: CDR1 SGHTA, CDR2 FQGNSA. The CDR3 totals 13 residues. V was pared by 5 bases and J by 5 bases, with 12 bases between. The sample's treatment: roughly ten-day PBMC culture with coronavirus spike peptide pools or control peptides (ViraFEST assay). PCR positivity dates ran from March to December 2020, preceding US Alpha, Beta and Delta variants. Approximately 2 million PBMCs were grown per well alongside roughly 9.1 IU/ml IL-2 and 7.5 to 10 ug/ml peptide pools. Comments on this clonotype: Its antigen remains unknown.

Oncomine TCR Beta short-read sequencing was applied to DNA from cultured CD4+ T cells. Using its own MiXCR run on the PCR reads, TCRdb lists one record per CDR3 protein. The data contain 7,500 to 10,000 distinct CDR3 sequences, 65% to 70% of them singletons. This receptor was obtained from a human donor who had recovered from COVID-19. Sequencing was performed on CD4+ T cells from blood, cultured in vitro, taken before SARS-CoV-2 vaccination. V and J are TRBV7-2 and TRBJ1-2; D is possibly TRBD1 (5 bases). The CDR3 nucleotides read TGTGCCAGCAGCCCCGGAAGGGGATATGGCTACACCTTC. This translates into CASSPGRGYGYTF.